This TCR beta chain comes out of a study of TIL therapy for anti-PD-1-resistant metastatic lung cancer. A remark on this clone: What it binds is not known.

Indicated time point: pre-treatment sample, taken before nivolumab and TIL therapy. Pleural nodules or supraclavicular lymph nodes made up most of the excised metastases sampled. Whole-study results and caveats: Patients were highly selected, enriched for treatment-naive, never-smoker and oncogene-addicted cases.

The immunoSEQ assay was v3. The protocol was immunoSEQ multiplex PCR, while the TCRdb copy is restricted to in-frame clones and leaves out a portion. This sample has 45,000 to 60,000 clones; roughly 70% occur once, and the top ten carry more than 5%. V was pared by 5 bases and J by 3 bases, with 9 bases of the junction left unmatched. This CDR3 region has 15 residues. Germline CDR1 SGDLS, CDR2 YYNGEE. This TCR was sampled from a person aged 25-85 years with non-small cell lung cancer. V and J are TRBV9 and TRBJ2-3; 7 nucleotides line up with TRBD2. The sequences come from tumor tissue, collected at baseline. The CDR3: CASRDVREGTDTQYF. DNA of the CDR3: TGTGCCAGCAGGGACGTGAGGGAGGGGACAGATACGCAGTATTTT.